Below, 32 T cell receptor beta chains from the same sample are listed, as sequenced in a study of human T cells and chemical hapten exposure. TCRdb redid the calling of the RACE reads with MiXCR, one entry per CDR3 protein. Found here are approximately 400,000 distinct CDR3 sequences, more than 4.5% of them singletons; the top ten hold under 3%. Time point noted: patch test 1, 2 weeks after DPC sensitization. Treatment in this sample: therapeutic diphenylcyclopropenone sensitization with weekly scalp DPC. The sequencing used whole blood, collected in connection with sensitization to the hapten diphenylcyclopropenone (DPC). These receptors were obtained from a woman aged 50 to 60 with alopecia areata. Some clones in this sample may be carry-over from other donors' samples.

This clonotype occurred many times. A junction end diverges from the germline sequence, so it may reflect a read error. V usage is TRBV7-9 and J usage is TRBJ1-2; D remains ambiguous. CDR3 length: 14 residues. The germline V gene encodes CDR1 SEHNR and CDR2 FQNEAQ (reference sequence). The CDR3 nucleotides are TGTGCCAGCAGCTTAGCGATGGGAGTCTATGACTACACCTTC. This sequence encodes CASSLAMGVYDYTF.

V gene TRBV6-2 or TRBV6-3 combines with J gene TRBJ1-5; D gene ambiguous. In germline, CDR1 is MNHEY, CDR2 SVGEGT. Trimming removed 5 bases at V and 5 bases at J, with 13 bases between. The CDR3 extends over 14 amino acids. As DNA, the CDR3 is TGTGCCAGCAGTGAGGACGGTCCTTATCAGCCCCAGCATTTT. Translating gives CASSEDGPYQPQHF.

This clonotype was recorded at least ten times. CDR3 nucleotides: TGTGCCAGCAGGGACAGGGGTGAGGCACCCCTCCACTTT. Translated: CASRDRGEAPLHF. The chain combines TRBV6-5 with TRBJ1-6; TRBD1 aligns across 9 bases. The CDR3 is made up of 13 amino acids. J was trimmed by 11 bases and V by 6 bases; bases with no gene match: 5. Germline values: CDR1 MNHEY, CDR2 SVGAGI.

This clonotype has ten or more counts. The V and J genes are TRBV15 and TRBJ2-3; D is perhaps TRBD1 (5 bases). Per germline, CDR1 LNHNV and CDR2 YYDKDF (reference sequence). Between the trimmed V and J ends, which lost 0 bases and 6 bases, there was a span of 13 bases. This CDR3 spans 15 amino acids. As DNA, the CDR3 is TGTGCCACCAGCAGAGAGGGGCACCCGGAGGATACGCAGTATTTT. Its protein product is CATSREGHPEDTQYF.

This clonotype was detected only a few times. The genes are TRBV5-1 and TRBJ1-1, with D possibly being TRBD1 (6 bases). V lost 2 bases to trimming and J lost 1 base, with 12 bases between them. The germline V gene has CDR1 SGHRS and CDR2 YFSETQ. This CDR3 region has 15 residues. The CDR3 reads CASSLGGSANTEAFF. The CDR3 DNA reads TGCGCCAGCAGCTTAGGGGGGTCGGCGAACACTGAAGCTTTCTTT. Supplemented by reference TRBV5-1 and TRBJ1-1, the full variable domain reads KAGVTQTPRYLIKTRGQQVTLSCSPISGHRSVSWYQQTPGQGLQFLFEYFSETQRNKGNFPGRFSGRQFSNSRSEMNVSTLELGDSALYLCASSLGGSANTEAFFGQGTRLTVV.

This clonotype has more than one count but fewer than ten. This sequence joins TRBV11-2 and TRBJ2-7; no clear D gene. The V and J ends lost 5 bases and 2 bases respectively, with 13 bases between them. The CDR3 runs to 14 residues. Germline V lookup: CDR1 SGHAT, CDR2 FQNNGV. The DNA of the CDR3 is TGTGCCAGCAGCCCCCACTTACCACCCTACGAGCAGTACTTC. This encodes CASSPHLPPYEQYF.

This clonotype was found many times. The chain is built from TRBV5-1 and TRBJ1-5, with a possible D match to TRBD1 (5 bases). The V and J ends lost 1 base and 10 bases respectively, with 18 bases between them. Germline CDR1 SGHRS, CDR2 YFSETQ. CDR3 length equals 15 residues. Here the CDR3 reads CASSLFGDSASPQHF. The CDR3, as DNA: TGCGCCAGCAGCTTGTTTGGGGACTCAGCAAGTCCCCAGCATTTT.

The chain couples TRBV29-1 to TRBJ1-2, with D possibly matching TRBD1 (6 bases). Trimming took off 3 bases at V and 4 bases at J, with 24 bases between the two ends. The CDR3 is 17 amino acids. Germline V CDR1 and CDR2: SQVTM, ANQGSEA. CDR3 residues: CSVDGVQGVFDFYGYTF. The CDR3 coding sequence is TGCAGCGTTGATGGGGTACAGGGAGTTTTTGATTTCTATGGCTACACCTTC.

The rearrangement links TRBV11-2 to TRBJ2-3; no definite D call. V was shortened by 1 base and J by 1 base, with 12 bases between the two germline ends. The CDR3 contains 16 residues. Germline loops: CDR1 SGHAT, CDR2 FQNNGV. CDR3 residues: CASSLVHRKGTDTQYF. The CDR3 DNA reads TGTGCCAGCAGCTTAGTCCACCGAAAGGGCACAGATACGCAGTATTTT.

The chain combines TRBV7-9 with TRBJ1-3; no definite D call. V lost 3 bases and J 11 bases, leaving 5 bases between the germline ends. CDR1 and CDR2 from the germline V gene are SEHNR and FQNEAQ (reference sequence). The CDR3 is 10 residues long. Here the CDR3 DNA reads TGTGCCAGCAGCTTGGGCGCCATATATTTT. Residues: CASSLGAIYF.

The sample holds a few counts of this clonotype. The gene calls are TRBV5-1 and TRBJ1-1; D not certain. V was clipped by 4 bases and J by 0 bases, with 13 bases between them. This CDR3 is built from 15 residues. Germline V gives CDR1 SGHRS, CDR2 YFSETQ. This CDR3 is CASSPEAFMNTEAFF. The CDR3 nucleotides are TGCGCCAGCAGCCCGGAGGCCTTCATGAACACTGAAGCTTTCTTT.

The chain employs TRBV7-2 and TRBJ1-5; the match to TRBD1 covers 7 bases. Trimming at V came to 2 bases and at J to 1 base, leaving 2 bases not matched to a gene. This CDR3 comprises 15 residues. Germline CDR1 is SGHTA and CDR2 is FQGNSA. Written as DNA, the CDR3 is TGTGCCAGCAGCTTAAGGGACAGAAGCAATCAGCCCCAGCATTTT. It codes for CASSLRDRSNQPQHF. Looking up the rest from reference TRBV7-2 and TRBJ1-5 gives the full variable domain: GAGVSQSPSNKVTEKGKDVELRCDPISGHTALYWYRQSLGQGLEFLIYFQGNSAPDKSGLPSDRFSAERTGGSVSTLTIQRTQQEDSAVYLCASSLRDRSNQPQHFGDGTRLSIL.

This clonotype was counted between two and nine times. The chain couples TRBV6-2 or TRBV6-3 to TRBJ2-3; tentative D call: TRBD2 (5 bases). Germline V gives CDR1 MNHEY, CDR2 SVGEGT. V was shortened by 2 bases and J by 3 bases, with 21 bases between the two germline ends. CDR3 length equals 18 residues. CDR3 residues: CASSYRRGSFGSTDTQYF. CDR3 coding DNA: TGTGCCAGCAGTTACCGGCGAGGGAGTTTCGGTAGTACAGATACGCAGTATTTT.

This clonotype occurred many times. This chain joins TRBV6-5 and TRBJ1-2; D remains unclear. With 4 bases removed from V and 7 bases from J, the gap between germline ends came to 13 bases. The CDR3 is 13 amino acids. From germline, CDR1 is MNHEY and CDR2 SVGAGI. The chain's CDR3 is CASSSLAAGGYTF. Here the CDR3 DNA reads TGTGCCAGCAGTTCTTTGGCAGCAGGTGGCTACACCTTC.

This clonotype showed up just a few times. CDR3 sequence (DNA): TGTGCCAGCAGCGTAGAAGGGTCGGGTATACTTAATGAGCAGTTCTTC. It translates to CASSVEGSGILNEQFF. V gene TRBV9 combines with J gene TRBJ2-1; D is unresolved. From germline, CDR1 is SGDLS and CDR2 YYNGEE. This CDR3 has 16 amino acids. V was shortened by 0 bases and J by 7 bases, with 17 bases between the two germline ends.

The genes are TRBV2 and TRBJ2-7, with 9 bases matching TRBD1. Germline loops: CDR1 SNHLY, CDR2 FYNNEI. The CDR3 loop spans 14 amino acids. V gave up 5 bases and J gave up 3 bases; unmatched junction bases: 5. This chain's CDR3 is CASSTGTGYYEQYF. The CDR3 DNA reads TGTGCCAGCAGTACCGGGACAGGGTACTACGAGCAGTACTTC. Looking up the rest from reference TRBV2 and TRBJ2-7 gives the full variable domain: EPEVTQTPSHQVTQMGQEVILRCVPISNHLYFYWYRQILGQKVEFLVSFYNNEISEKSEIFDDQFSVERPDGSNFTLKIRSTKLEDSAMYFCASSTGTGYYEQYFGPGTRLTVT.

This CDR3 is CASSPSGAGSQETQYF. The CDR3, as DNA: TGCGCCAGCAGCCCCAGCGGGGCCGGGTCCCAAGAGACCCAGTACTTC. V usage is TRBV4-1 and J usage is TRBJ2-5, with TRBD2 matching 7 bases. The germline CDR1 and CDR2 sequences are MGHRA and YSYEKL. V was clipped by 4 bases and J by 1 base; unmatched bases: 9. CDR3 length equals 16 residues.

This clonotype was recorded many times. This CDR3 is CASSYSSGGTNEQFF. The CDR3 bases are TGTGCCAGCAGTTACTCTAGCGGGGGGACCAATGAGCAGTTCTTC. V gene TRBV27 combines with J gene TRBJ2-1; 11 bases fit TRBD2. The trim removed 4 bases at V and 6 bases at J, leaving 5 bases unmatched. Germline V CDR1 and CDR2: MNHEY, SMNVEV (reference sequence). CDR3 length: 15 amino acids.

This clonotype was observed at least ten times. This chain uses TRBV5-1 with TRBJ1-6; weak D call: TRBD1 (6 bases). There are 16 residues in the CDR3. V was shortened by 4 bases and J by 4 bases, with 15 bases between the two germline ends. Germline CDR1 and CDR2: SGHRS and YFSETQ. The CDR3 bases are TGCGCCAGCAGCCCAGGACGGGGGGCATATAATTCACCCCTCCACTTT. This sequence encodes CASSPGRGAYNSPLHF.

This clonotype turned up a few times. This chain links TRBV12-5 with TRBJ2-3, with D tentatively TRBD2 (6 bases). The CDR3 is 13 residues long. Trimming took off 3 bases at V and 3 bases at J, with 7 bases between the two ends. Germline loops: CDR1 LGHNT, CDR2 FRNRAP. CDR3: CASGFGGTDTQYF. The CDR3 nucleotides read TGTGCTAGTGGTTTCGGGGGTACAGATACGCAGTATTTT.

This clonotype occurred a few times. The chain carries TRBV12-3 or TRBV12-4 and TRBJ1-6; D might be TRBD1 (6 bases). CDR3 length: 13 amino acids. Trimming shortened V by 6 bases and J by 9 bases, and 12 bases separated the two germline ends. DNA of the CDR3: TGTGCCAGCAGCCCGCCACAGGGTTCACCCCTCCACTTT. It specifies CASSPPQGSPLHF.

This clonotype was seen more than once but under ten times. The chain links TRBV12-3 or TRBV12-4 to TRBJ1-1; perhaps TRBD1 as D (5 bases). V shed 6 bases and J shed 1 base, with 12 bases lying between them. The CDR3 sequence is 14 residues long. In DNA, the CDR3 is TGTGCCAGCAGCCCCCGACAGAGGAACACTGAAGCTTTCTTT. Translating gives CASSPRQRNTEAFF.

This clonotype was detected many times. The chain joins TRBV24-1 to TRBJ2-1, with TRBD2 matching 11 bases. Germline CDR1 and CDR2: KGHDR and SFDVKD. The CDR3 totals 15 residues. J gave up 4 bases and V 7 bases, and 5 bases lay outside the gene matches. CDR3 in amino acids: CATSQTSGRYNEQFF. The CDR3 coding sequence is TGTGCCACCAGCCAAACTAGCGGGAGATACAATGAGCAGTTCTTC.

A few counts support this clonotype. The chain is built from TRBV5-6 and TRBJ2-5; D remains unclear. CDR1 and CDR2 (germline): SGHDT, YYEEEE. Trimming removed 4 bases from V and 4 bases from J, with 5 bases in between. The CDR3 runs 11 residues. The CDR3 reads CASSMTETQYF. The CDR3 nucleotides read TGTGCCAGCAGCATGACAGAGACCCAGTACTTC.

This clonotype came up many times. V and J are TRBV6-2 or TRBV6-3 and TRBJ1-5; D remains unclear. The germline V gene encodes CDR1 MNHEY and CDR2 SVGEGT. The ends were cut back, 4 bases at V and 7 bases at J, with 11 bases in the middle. This CDR3 comprises 13 residues. DNA for the CDR3: TGTGCCAGCAGTTCCGGGGTCCGGCAGCCCCAGCATTTT. Protein sequence: CASSSGVRQPQHF.

This clonotype came up many times. The rearrangement joins TRBV20-1 to TRBJ1-2, with TRBD1 matching 8 bases. In germline, CDR1 is DFQATT, CDR2 SNEGSKA (reference sequence). J gave up 8 bases and V 0 bases, and 8 bases lay outside the gene matches. The CDR3 runs 14 residues. CDR3: CSARDNGQGNGYTF. CDR3 sequence (DNA): TGCAGTGCTAGAGATAACGGACAGGGTAACGGCTACACCTTC.

The chain is built from TRBV5-4 and TRBJ1-2; D gene ambiguous. V lost 3 bases, J lost 3 bases, and 12 bases lay in between. The germline V gene has CDR1 SGHNT and CDR2 YYREEE (reference sequence). This CDR3 has 14 amino acids. This chain's CDR3 is CASSSSPKDYGYTF. The CDR3, as DNA: TGTGCCAGCAGCTCCAGTCCGAAGGACTATGGCTACACCTTC.

The genes are TRBV28 and TRBJ2-5; D might be TRBD1 or TRBD2, each matching 5 bases. Germline loops: CDR1 MDHEN, CDR2 SYDVKM. Trimming took off 6 bases at V and 1 base at J, with 18 bases between the two ends. The CDR3 is 16 amino acids. The CDR3 DNA reads as TGTGCCAGCAGCCCCACCCCCGGGGCGAGCCAAGAGACCCAGTACTTC. Amino acids: CASSPTPGASQETQYF. The variable domain in full, completed from reference TRBV28 and TRBJ2-5, reads DVKVTQSSRYLVKRTGEKVFLECVQDMDHENMFWYRQDPGLGLRLIYFSYDVKMKEKGDIPEGYSVSREKKERFSLILESASTNQTSMYLCASSPTPGASQETQYFGPGTRLLVL.

This clonotype was seen more than once but under ten times. The chain joins TRBV10-3 to TRBJ1-2; unclear D gene. This CDR3 spans 13 amino acids. Trimming stripped 10 bases from V and 4 bases from J, with 16 bases between. Germline CDR1 ENHRY, CDR2 SYGVKD. As DNA, the CDR3 is TGTGCCACCCAGGCCGGGCGGATCTATGGCTACACCTTC. Amino acid sequence: CATQAGRIYGYTF.

This clonotype was found many times. CDR3 loop: CASSQVGGRHEQFF. The CDR3, as DNA: TGTGCCAGCAGTCAGGTGGGGGGGCGTCATGAGCAGTTCTTC. The V call is TRBV12-3 or TRBV12-4, the J call TRBJ2-1, with a tentative D call TRBD2 (7 bases). The germline V and J ends were trimmed by 5 bases and 8 bases, with 16 bases remaining between them. This CDR3 contains 14 residues.

This clonotype was observed a handful of times. DNA of the CDR3: TGTGCCAGCAGTTTGGGAGAGAACACCGGGGAGCTGTTTTTT. Protein: CASSLGENTGELFF. V and J are TRBV27 and TRBJ2-2; TRBD2 is a possible D gene (5 bases). Germline CDR1 and CDR2: MNHEY and SMNVEV (reference sequence). The CDR3 runs 14 residues. V lost 3 bases to trimming and J lost 1 base, with 6 bases between them.

This clonotype was counted at least ten times. V gene TRBV10-3 combines with J gene TRBJ2-7; D remains ambiguous. The CDR3 contains 11 residues. CDR1 is ENHRY, CDR2 SYGVKD, per germline. The ends were cut back, 6 bases at V and 2 bases at J, with 5 bases in the middle. The CDR3 nucleotides read TGTGCCATCAGCGATACCTACGAGCAGTACTTC. This codes for CAISDTYEQYF.